The TCR beta chain under discussion was sequenced for a study of T-cell reconstitution after alpha-beta-depleted transplantation in children (dated by TCRdb to about 2016). For the wider study: T-cell immune reconstitution after TCRalphabeta/CD19-depleted allogeneic hematopoietic cell transplantation in children was quantitatively tracked in the study by means of TCR repertoire profiling. The investigation overall reported the following: In some patients, high TCRbeta diversity at day 60 was attributed to recipient T cells and intrathymic progenitors that had survived conditioning. The apparently early recovery of alphabetaT-cell counts about two months after transplant reportedly depended on only several hundred rapidly expanded clones that came from non-depleted graft cells. Over the following months the frequencies of hyperexpanded clones went down, and after one year T-cell counts and TCRbeta diversity were mostly credited to newly produced T cells.

Comments on this clonotype: Its cognate antigen has yet to be identified. No much larger clone exists at a distance of one base, and base qualities are not known.

Between the V and J ends, shortened by 6 bases and 10 bases respectively, the junction contains 18 bases. Measured from the cysteine to the phenylalanine, the CDR3 is 13 residues long. Of the read, only the CDR3 DNA is kept; its 39 bases are in frame from base 1. For CDR1 and CDR2, the germline V gene lists SNHLY and FYNNEI. What the treatment or condition label conveys for this sample: allogeneic hematopoietic cell transplantation with graft depleted of TCRalphabeta T cells and CD19 B cells. TCRalphabeta/CD19-depleted allogeneic hematopoietic cell grafts were given to the transplant recipients, all of whom were children. The library was made by PCR. Sequencing was carried out with an Illumina HiSeq 2500. Molecular barcoding was employed in the preparation of TCR libraries, with unique molecular identifiers being used to normalize TCRbeta repertoire quantification. TCRdb applied fastp at Q25 and MiXCR to the public reads, then kept only in-frame beta chains. One record per CDR3 amino acid sequence lists the most common genes and DNA. The sample table shows under 250,000 distinct CDR3 sequences, and roughly a quarter are seen once. The ten largest make up 4% to 5.5% of the sample.

This specimen was PBMCs, mostly from graft donor cells, taken 360 days after TCRalphabeta/CD19-depleted stem cell transplant. This chain is built from TRBV2 and TRBJ1-1; the D gene is perhaps TRBD1, from 5 matching bases. The receptor was isolated from a female patient aged 2 to 10 who had a stem cell transplant for congenital amegakaryocytic thrombocytopenia, so the T cells may come from the graft donor. The bases read TGTGCCAGCAGGGGACCCATGCCCGGGAGAGCTTTCTTT. This sequence encodes CASRGPMPGRAFF.